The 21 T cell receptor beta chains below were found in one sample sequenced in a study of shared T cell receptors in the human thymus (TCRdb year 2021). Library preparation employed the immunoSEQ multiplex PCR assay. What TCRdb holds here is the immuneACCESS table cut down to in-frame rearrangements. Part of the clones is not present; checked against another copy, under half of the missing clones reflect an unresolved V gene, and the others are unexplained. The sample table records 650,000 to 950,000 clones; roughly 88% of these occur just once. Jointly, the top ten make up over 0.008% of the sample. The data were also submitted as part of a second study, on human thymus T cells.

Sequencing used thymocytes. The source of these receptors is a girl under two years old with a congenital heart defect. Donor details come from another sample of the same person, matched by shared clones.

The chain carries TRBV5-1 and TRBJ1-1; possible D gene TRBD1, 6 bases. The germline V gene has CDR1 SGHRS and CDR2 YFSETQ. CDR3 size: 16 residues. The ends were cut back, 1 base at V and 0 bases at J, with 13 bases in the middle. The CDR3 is CASSLFFGQMNTEAFF. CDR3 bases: TGCGCCAGCAGCTTGTTTTTCGGACAGATGAACACTGAAGCTTTCTTT.

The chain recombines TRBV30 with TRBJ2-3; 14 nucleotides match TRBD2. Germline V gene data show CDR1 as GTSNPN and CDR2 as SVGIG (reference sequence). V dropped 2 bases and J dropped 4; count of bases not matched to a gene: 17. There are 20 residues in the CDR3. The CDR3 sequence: CAWSTTGLAGALFRADTQYF. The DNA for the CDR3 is TGTGCCTGGAGTACCACGGGACTAGCGGGGGCCTTATTCCGGGCAGATACGCAGTATTTT.

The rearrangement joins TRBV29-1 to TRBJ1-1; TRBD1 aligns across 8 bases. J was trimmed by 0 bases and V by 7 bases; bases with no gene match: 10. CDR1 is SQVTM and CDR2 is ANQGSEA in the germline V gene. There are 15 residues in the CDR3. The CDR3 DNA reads TGCAGCGCCGCCGGGACAGGCCCAGTGAACACTGAAGCTTTCTTT. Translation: CSAAGTGPVNTEAFF.

The CDR3 spells CAGFRQGVGNEQFF. The CDR3 DNA follows: TGTGCCGGCTTTAGACAGGGGGTTGGTAATGAGCAGTTCTTC. The V gene is TRBV7-2, the J gene TRBJ2-1, with 9 nucleotides matching TRBD1. There are 14 residues in the CDR3. With 11 bases clipped from V and 7 bases from J, the junction kept 12 bases outside the gene matches. Per germline, CDR1 SGHTA and CDR2 FQGNSA. Full variable domain (outside the CDR3, taken from reference TRBV7-2 and TRBJ2-1): GAGVSQSPSNKVTEKGKDVELRCDPISGHTALYWYRQSLGQGLEFLIYFQGNSAPDKSGLPSDRFSAERTGGSVSTLTIQRTQQEDSAVYLCAGFRQGVGNEQFFGPGTRLTVL.

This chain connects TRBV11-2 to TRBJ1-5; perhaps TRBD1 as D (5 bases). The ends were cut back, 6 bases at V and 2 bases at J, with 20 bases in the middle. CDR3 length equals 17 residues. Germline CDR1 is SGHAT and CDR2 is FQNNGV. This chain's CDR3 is CASSLNSVRRGNQPQHF. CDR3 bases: TGTGCCAGCAGTCTAAACTCGGTCCGCAGGGGCAATCAGCCCCAGCATTTT. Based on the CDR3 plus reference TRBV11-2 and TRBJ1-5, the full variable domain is EAGVAQSPRYKIIEKRQSVAFWCNPISGHATLYWYQQILGQGPKLLIQFQNNGVVDDSQLPKDRFSAERLKGVDSTLKIQPAKLEDSAVYLCASSLNSVRRGNQPQHFGDGTRLSIL.

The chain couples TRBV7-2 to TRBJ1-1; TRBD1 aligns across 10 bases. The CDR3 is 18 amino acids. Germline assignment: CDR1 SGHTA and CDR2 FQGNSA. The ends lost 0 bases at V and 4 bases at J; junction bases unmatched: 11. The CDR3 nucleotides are TGTGCCAGCAGCTTAGCGCTTCTGGGACAGGGGTTATCCACTGAAGCTTTCTTT. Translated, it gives CASSLALLGQGLSTEAFF.

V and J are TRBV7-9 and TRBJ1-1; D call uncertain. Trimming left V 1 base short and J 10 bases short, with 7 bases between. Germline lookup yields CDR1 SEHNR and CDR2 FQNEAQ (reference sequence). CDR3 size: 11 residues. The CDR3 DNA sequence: TGTGCCAGCAGCTTAGATCCCGGAGCTTTCTTT. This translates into CASSLDPGAFF.

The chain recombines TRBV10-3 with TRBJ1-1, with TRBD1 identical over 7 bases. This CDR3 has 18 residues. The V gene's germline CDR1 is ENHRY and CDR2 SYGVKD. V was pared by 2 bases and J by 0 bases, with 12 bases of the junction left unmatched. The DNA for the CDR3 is TGTGCCATCAGTGAGGCGGACAGGTATGTAATGATGAACACTGAAGCTTTCTTT. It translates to CAISEADRYVMMNTEAFF.

The CDR3: CASAITKCGNEKLFF. CDR3 in DNA: TGTGCCAGCGCCATCACCAAGTGCGGTAATGAAAAACTGTTTTTT. The rearrangement joins TRBV6-6 to TRBJ1-4; D call uncertain. Per germline, CDR1 MNHNY and CDR2 SVGAGI (reference sequence). Trimming removed 8 bases at V and 4 bases at J, with 17 bases between. The CDR3 has 15 residues.

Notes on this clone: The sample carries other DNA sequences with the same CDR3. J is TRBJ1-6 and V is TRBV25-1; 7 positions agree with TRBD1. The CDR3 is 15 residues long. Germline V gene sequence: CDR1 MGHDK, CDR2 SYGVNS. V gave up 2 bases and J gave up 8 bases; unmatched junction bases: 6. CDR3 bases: TGTGCCAGCAGTGAAGGCTTGCAGGGGGATTCACCCCTCCACTTT. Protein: CASSEGLQGDSPLHF.

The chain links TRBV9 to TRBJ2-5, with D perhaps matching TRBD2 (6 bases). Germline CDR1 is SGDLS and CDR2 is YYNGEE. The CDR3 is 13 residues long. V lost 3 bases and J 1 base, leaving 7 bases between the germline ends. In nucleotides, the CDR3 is TGTGCCAGCAGCGGCGGGACCCAAGAGACCCAGTACTTC. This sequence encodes CASSGGTQETQYF.

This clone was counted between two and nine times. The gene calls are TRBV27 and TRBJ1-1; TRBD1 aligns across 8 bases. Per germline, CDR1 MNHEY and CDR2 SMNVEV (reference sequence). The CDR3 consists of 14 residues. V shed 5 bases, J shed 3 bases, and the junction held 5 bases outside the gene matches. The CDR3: CASSLQGAHTEAFF. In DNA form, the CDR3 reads TGTGCCAGCAGTCTCCAGGGGGCGCACACTGAAGCTTTCTTT.

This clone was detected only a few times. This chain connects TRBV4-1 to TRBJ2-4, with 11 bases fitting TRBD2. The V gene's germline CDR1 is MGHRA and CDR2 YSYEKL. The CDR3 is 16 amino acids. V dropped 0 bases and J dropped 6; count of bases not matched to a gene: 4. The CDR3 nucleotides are TGCGCCAGCAGCCAAGATTTAGCGGGGGGGAGAAACATTCAGTACTTC. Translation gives CASSQDLAGGRNIQYF.

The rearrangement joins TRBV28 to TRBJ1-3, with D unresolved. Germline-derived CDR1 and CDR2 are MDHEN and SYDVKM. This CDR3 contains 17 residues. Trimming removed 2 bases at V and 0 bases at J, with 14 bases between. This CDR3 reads CASSLVGSLLSGNTIYF. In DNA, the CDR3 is TGTGCCAGCAGTTTAGTTGGCTCTCTTCTCTCTGGAAACACCATATATTTT.

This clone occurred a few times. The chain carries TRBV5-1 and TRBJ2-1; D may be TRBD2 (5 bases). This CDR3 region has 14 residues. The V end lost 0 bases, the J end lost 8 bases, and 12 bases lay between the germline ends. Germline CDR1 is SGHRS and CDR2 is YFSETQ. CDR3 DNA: TGCGCCAGCAGCTTGGTTGGACTTTCTCATGAGCAGTTCTTC. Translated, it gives CASSLVGLSHEQFF.

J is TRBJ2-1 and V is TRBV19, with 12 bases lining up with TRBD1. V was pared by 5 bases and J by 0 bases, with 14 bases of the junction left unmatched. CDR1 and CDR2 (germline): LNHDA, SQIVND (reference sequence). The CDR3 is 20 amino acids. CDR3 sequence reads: CASSGYRDRGLGGSYNEQFF. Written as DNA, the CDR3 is TGTGCCAGTAGTGGTTACAGGGACAGGGGGCTAGGCGGCTCCTACAATGAGCAGTTCTTC.

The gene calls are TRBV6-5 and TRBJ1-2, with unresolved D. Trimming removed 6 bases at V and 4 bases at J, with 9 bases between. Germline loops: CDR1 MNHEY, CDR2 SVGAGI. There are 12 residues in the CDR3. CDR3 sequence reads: CASRRVPYGYTF. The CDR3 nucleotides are TGTGCCAGCAGGAGGGTCCCCTATGGCTACACCTTC.

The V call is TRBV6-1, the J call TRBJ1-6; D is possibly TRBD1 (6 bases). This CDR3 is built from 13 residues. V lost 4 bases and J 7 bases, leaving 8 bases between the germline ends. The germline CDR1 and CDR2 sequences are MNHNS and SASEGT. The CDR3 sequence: CASSATGNSPLHF. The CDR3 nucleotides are TGTGCCAGCAGTGCTACAGGGAATTCACCCCTCCACTTT.

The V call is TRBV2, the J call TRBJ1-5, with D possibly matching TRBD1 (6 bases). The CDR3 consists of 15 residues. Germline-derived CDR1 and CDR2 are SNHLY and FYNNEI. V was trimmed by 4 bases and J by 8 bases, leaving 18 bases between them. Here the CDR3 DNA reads TGTGCCAGCAGTGGGGGGGGGAACAGGGAGGAGCCCCAGCATTTT. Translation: CASSGGGNREEPQHF.

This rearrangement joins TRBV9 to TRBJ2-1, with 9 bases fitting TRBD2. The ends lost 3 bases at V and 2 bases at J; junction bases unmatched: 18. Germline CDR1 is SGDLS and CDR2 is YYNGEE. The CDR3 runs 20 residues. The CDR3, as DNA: TGTGCCAGCAGCGGACTCACTACCTTAGCGGGGGAAATTCCCTACAATGAGCAGTTCTTC. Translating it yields CASSGLTTLAGEIPYNEQFF.

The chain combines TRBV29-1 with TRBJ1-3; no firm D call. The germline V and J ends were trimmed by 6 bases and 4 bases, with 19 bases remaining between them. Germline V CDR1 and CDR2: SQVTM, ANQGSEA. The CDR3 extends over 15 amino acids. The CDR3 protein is CSVRPEAGGGNTIYF. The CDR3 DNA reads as TGCAGCGTCCGACCTGAAGCGGGTGGGGGAAACACCATATATTTT.